This TCR beta chain was captured in a study of Ad26.COV2.S vaccination and SARS-CoV-2 variants. Study-level background: As a participant in COV1001, the donor was in the Ad26.COV2.S trial arm. Doses of Ad26.COV2.S were injected into muscle once or twice, 56 days apart.

Study-level points and caveats: Ad26.COV2.S recipients had broader spike-specific TCRs (P = 0.0014).

The assay was immunoSEQ multiplex PCR, and TCRdb's table has in-frame clones only and misses some. Of 250,000 to 300,000 clones listed, about 87% are singletons. On this clone: Antigen unknown.

This CDR3 is 17 amino acids long. CDR1 and CDR2 from the germline V gene are SGHDN and FVKESK. With 3 bases clipped from V and 8 bases from J, the junction kept 11 bases outside the gene matches. Treatment here: some 20 received Ad26.COV2.S at low or high dose, single or two shots; a few received placebo; per-sample allocation not given. Following the first vaccine or placebo injection, samples were taken on day 63. The J gene is TRBJ1-4, the V gene TRBV14, with 11 bases that match TRBD1. The receptor was isolated from a person aged 18-60 years who received the Ad26.COV2.S COVID-19 vaccine or a placebo. The sequenced sample was peripheral blood, obtained in a trial of Ad26.COV2.S vaccine versus placebo. Written as DNA, the CDR3 is TGTGCCAGCAGCCATATAGCCCCCGGGGACAGGGGGGAAAAACTGTTTTTT. Encoded protein: CASSHIAPGDRGEKLFF.